This T cell receptor beta chain was identified in a study of blood T cell repertoires in COVID-19. Study summary: Sites in the United States, Italy and Spain provided acute and convalescent COVID-19 samples. The analysed material was cDNA or gDNA that came from T cells, B-cell-depleted T cells, or PBMCs.

Authors' processing steps: Researchers report that nucleated cell counts were estimated from reference gene primer amplification. The method was immunoSEQ multiplex PCR; TCRdb's version includes in-frame clones alone and lacks a portion of them. V, J and clone size are taken as reported in that table, and D and trimming were inferred from the DNA itself. Of 200,000 to 250,000 clones in the sample, about 87% are singletons; the top ten hold 6.2%. V shed 4 bases, J shed 1 base, and the junction held 3 bases outside the gene matches. The CDR3 is 14 residues long. Germline values: CDR1 LGHDT, CDR2 YNNKEL (reference sequence).

The rearrangement uses TRBV3-1 (or the pseudogene TRBV3-2) and TRBJ2-7, with 8 bases matching TRBD2. What was sequenced was peripheral blood. The receptor was isolated from a man between 60 and 75 years old who had recovered from COVID-19. CDR3 coding DNA: TGTGCCAGCAGCCTCTCGGGGGGGTCCTACGAGCAGTACTTC. Its protein is CASSLSGGSYEQYF.